These 24 T cell receptor beta chains came from one sample sequenced in a study of T cell repertoires in cytomegalovirus infection (dated by TCRdb to between 2019 and 2020). Sample treatment or condition, as interpreted from the label and publication: in vitro stimulation with specific CMV peptide epitopes to enrich CMV-specific T cells. Sequencing relied on an Illumina HiSeq 1500. Through fastp at Q25 and MiXCR, TCRdb rebuilt clones from the public reads, retaining in-frame beta chains. Rows are combined by CDR3 protein, so each entry shows the most common genes and DNA. Here the sample has approximately 310,000 distinct CDR3 sequences; around 25% occur a single time. The ten largest make up about an eighth of the sample. For these receptors, no antigen is known. Sequences were derived from cultured PBMCs, sampled from culture after CMV antigen stimulation. The source is a human donor in good health (CMV status not recorded). Some clones in this sample may be carry-over from other donors' samples.

The CDR3 region has the DNA TGCGGATGCCAAAGGCTTCTCACAGATACGCAGTATTTT. Translated: CGCQRLLTDTQYF. The chain combines TRBV29-1 with TRBJ2-3, with no clear D. The CDR3 length is 13 residues. The germline gives CDR1 SQVTM, CDR2 ANQGSEA.

The J gene is TRBJ2-5, the V gene TRBV29-1, with D hard to call. V dropped 7 bases and J dropped 5 bases, with 11 bases sitting between them. Per the germline V gene, CDR1 is SQVTM and CDR2 is ANQGSEA. This CDR3 is built from 11 residues. The CDR3 loop is CSGVRVETQYF. The CDR3 DNA sequence: TGCAGCGGAGTTAGGGTGGAGACCCAGTACTTC.

This clonotype showed up many times. The V and J genes are TRBV6-5 and TRBJ2-1; 9 positions agree with TRBD2. The germline V gene has CDR1 MNHEY and CDR2 SVGAGI. The CDR3 covers 14 residues. V trimming: 2 bases; J trimming: 13 bases; junction bases outside the gene matches: 9. The CDR3 loop reads CASSYTTSGGTQFF. The CDR3 DNA sequence: TGTGCCAGCAGTTACACGACTAGCGGAGGGACTCAGTTCTTC.

Only a few counts were recorded for this clonotype. The chain recombines TRBV19 with TRBJ2-2; 10 bases line up with TRBD2. There are 16 residues in the CDR3. J was trimmed by 4 bases and V by 7 bases; bases with no gene match: 9. Germline loops: CDR1 LNHDA, CDR2 SQIVND (reference sequence). The CDR3 DNA sequence: TGTGCCAGTACCGGAAGAGCGGGAGGGCCCACCGGGGAGCTGTTTTTT. Protein product: CASTGRAGGPTGELFF.

This rearrangement joins TRBV15 to TRBJ2-1; 12 nucleotides line up with TRBD2. Germline V CDR1 and CDR2: LNHNV, YYDKDF (reference sequence). The trim removed 0 bases at V and 9 bases at J, leaving 9 bases unmatched. CDR3 size: 17 residues. The CDR3 region is CATSRDWSSGRAGEQFF. DNA for the CDR3: TGTGCCACCAGCAGAGATTGGTCTAGCGGGAGGGCAGGTGAGCAGTTCTTC.

This clonotype has only a few counts. This chain links TRBV28 with TRBJ2-4; D possibly corresponds to TRBD1 (6 bases). V was clipped by 5 bases and J by 2 bases, with 13 bases between them. Germline CDR1 is MDHEN and CDR2 is SYDVKM. This CDR3 has 15 residues. In nucleotides, the CDR3 is TGTGCCAGCAGTCTCCTACAGGGAACCAAAAACATTCAGTACTTC. Translating it yields CASSLLQGTKNIQYF.

V and J are TRBV20-1 and TRBJ2-1; 9 nucleotides agree with TRBD2. With V trimmed by 2 bases and J by 0 bases, 11 bases remained unmatched. The CDR3 loop spans 18 amino acids. CDR1 is DFQATT, CDR2 SNEGSKA, per germline (reference sequence). The CDR3 DNA reads TGCAGTGCTAGAAGACTAGCGGCCGGACCCAGCTCCTACAATGAGCAGTTCTTC. This sequence encodes CSARRLAAGPSSYNEQFF.

The CDR3 DNA reads as TGTGCCACCAGCAGAGATAACGGCGGCTTTGAGACCCAGTACTTC. It codes for CATSRDNGGFETQYF. J is TRBJ2-5 and V is TRBV15; D remains ambiguous. The CDR3 totals 15 residues. Germline CDR1 and CDR2: LNHNV and YYDKDF (reference sequence). With 0 bases removed from V and 5 bases from J, the gap between germline ends came to 13 bases.

The gene calls are TRBV12-3 or TRBV12-4 and TRBJ2-1, with D possibly matching TRBD2 (6 bases). CDR3 size: 15 residues. Trimming took off 0 bases at V and 2 bases at J, with 8 bases between the two ends. The DNA of the CDR3 is TGTGCCAGCAGTTTAGCCAGGAGGGCCTACAATGAGCAGTTCTTC. This encodes CASSLARRAYNEQFF.

This clonotype was observed many times. This sequence joins TRBV11-2 and TRBJ1-2; the D gene is possibly TRBD1 (6 bases). CDR3 length equals 14 residues. Trimming cost V 1 base and J 3 bases, with 9 bases left between them. CDR1 and CDR2 from the germline V gene are SGHAT and FQNNGV. The DNA of the CDR3 is TGTGCCAGCAGCTTAGGGTCAGGGGACTATGGCTACACCTTC. The encoded protein is CASSLGSGDYGYTF.

This clonotype was counted a few times. CDR3 sequence (DNA): TGTGCCAGCAGCTTAGTCTTCTCAGGGGCCCAGAACACTGAAGCTTTCTTT. It specifies CASSLVFSGAQNTEAFF. V usage is TRBV7-6 and J usage is TRBJ1-1; weak D call: TRBD1 (6 bases). V was trimmed by 1 base and J by 1 base, leaving 16 bases between them. CDR1 SGHVS and CDR2 FNYEAQ come from the germline V gene. The CDR3 is 17 residues long.

This chain links TRBV5-1 with TRBJ1-2; D ambiguous. The CDR3 sequence is 14 residues long. CDR1 is SGHRS and CDR2 is YFSETQ in the germline V gene. V was shortened by 0 bases and J by 0 bases, with 6 bases between the two germline ends. The CDR3 reads CASSLDIPNYGYTF. CDR3 in DNA: TGCGCCAGCAGCTTGGATATCCCTAACTATGGCTACACCTTC.

There are many counts of this clonotype. The chain combines TRBV2 with TRBJ1-4; no clear D gene. Germline CDR1 is SNHLY and CDR2 is FYNNEI. Trimming cost V 2 bases and J 0 bases, with 13 bases left between them. This CDR3 contains 17 residues. The CDR3 DNA sequence: TGTGCCAGCAGTGAAAGGGTGTCAGTTGCAACTAATGAAAAACTGTTTTTT. Amino acids: CASSERVSVATNEKLFF.

This clonotype was observed a handful of times. The rearrangement links TRBV24-1 to TRBJ1-2, with 10 bases lining up with TRBD1. V dropped 3 bases and J dropped 11; count of bases not matched to a gene: 11. The CDR3 is 15 residues long. Germline assignment: CDR1 KGHDR and CDR2 SFDVKD. CDR3 DNA: TGTGCCACCAGTGATCCCCGCGGGACAGGGGAGGAATACACCTTC. The encoded protein is CATSDPRGTGEEYTF.

This clonotype was seen a handful of times. The rearrangement links TRBV6-5 to TRBJ1-1, with D perhaps TRBD1 (5 bases). Trimming took off 2 bases at V and 0 bases at J, with 13 bases between the two ends. Per the germline V gene, CDR1 is MNHEY and CDR2 is SVGAGI. The length of the CDR3 is 16 residues. The CDR3: CASSYGGRRMNTEAFF. The CDR3 DNA follows: TGTGCCAGCAGTTACGGGGGGAGAAGAATGAACACTGAAGCTTTCTTT.

About this clonotype: Mismatch with germline at one junction end may stem from a read error. The chain has TRBV5-3 and TRBJ2-3, with TRBD2 as a possible D gene (6 bases). TRBV5-3 is flagged as an ORF with uncertain function. The CDR3 has 17 amino acids. As DNA, the CDR3 is TGTGCCAGCAGCTTGGAGCGTCGGAGCGGGAGCACAGATACGCAGTATTTT. Amino acids: CASSLERRSGSTDTQYF.

V usage is TRBV18 and J usage is TRBJ2-3, with no clear D. Germline CDR1 is KGHSH and CDR2 is LQKENI. Trimming stripped 3 bases from V and 4 bases from J, with 11 bases between. This CDR3 has 14 amino acids. The CDR3: CASSPTLSSDTQYF. CDR3 DNA sequence: TGTGCCAGCTCACCGACACTTAGCTCAGATACGCAGTATTTT.

This chain connects TRBV24-1 to TRBJ2-5; D is undetermined. The V end was cut by 6 bases, the J end by 2 bases, with 6 bases between. Germline assignment: CDR1 KGHDR and CDR2 SFDVKD. CDR3 length: 12 residues. This CDR3 is CATSQQQETQYF. CDR3 DNA sequence: TGTGCCACCAGTCAGCAGCAAGAGACCCAGTACTTC.

The chain is built from TRBV7-9 and TRBJ1-1, with 7 positions matching TRBD1. Trimming took 3 bases from V and 0 from J; bases not matched to a gene: 4. The CDR3 runs 15 residues. Germline V gene sequence: CDR1 SEHNR, CDR2 FQNEAQ (reference sequence). CDR3 DNA sequence: TGTGCCAGCAGCTTCGGGACAGCTATGAACACTGAAGCTTTCTTT. It specifies CASSFGTAMNTEAFF.

The V and J genes are TRBV7-6 and TRBJ2-5; possible D gene TRBD2, 6 bases. The germline V gene encodes CDR1 SGHVS and CDR2 FNYEAQ. The CDR3 runs to 15 residues. V was clipped by 1 base and J by 3 bases, with 12 bases between them. The CDR3 region is CASSLEGGREETQYF. The CDR3 coding sequence is TGTGCCAGCAGCTTAGAGGGAGGCCGAGAAGAGACCCAGTACTTC.

This chain uses TRBV2 with TRBJ2-1; 11 bases line up with TRBD2. V lost 11 bases to trimming and J lost 4 bases; unmatched junction nucleotides: 7. This CDR3 has 14 amino acids. Germline CDR1 is SNHLY and CDR2 is FYNNEI. Written as DNA, the CDR3 is TGTGCCGGAACCGGGACTAGCGGTTACAATGAGCAGTTCTTC. This codes for CAGTGTSGYNEQFF. The complete variable domain, with remaining parts taken from reference TRBV2 and TRBJ2-1, reads EPEVTQTPSHQVTQMGQEVILRCVPISNHLYFYWYRQILGQKVEFLVSFYNNEISEKSEIFDDQFSVERPDGSNFTLKIRSTKLEDSAMYFCAGTGTSGYNEQFFGPGTRLTVL.

This chain joins TRBV15 and TRBJ2-5; no firm D call. Germline V CDR1 and CDR2: LNHNV, YYDKDF (reference sequence). Deletions cut 0 bases from V and 6 bases from J, with 14 bases between. CDR3 length: 15 amino acids. The CDR3 region has the DNA TGTGCCACCAGCAGAGATTTACTCCCCACGAAGACCCAGTACTTC. It yields the protein CATSRDLLPTKTQYF.

This clonotype was observed a handful of times. J is TRBJ2-2 and V is TRBV12-3 or TRBV12-4, with 8 bases identical to TRBD2. Trimming cost V 3 bases and J 10 bases; bases outside gene matches: 7. This CDR3 has 14 amino acids. The CDR3: CASSFEAGGEELFF. DNA for the CDR3: TGTGCCAGCAGTTTTGAGGCGGGAGGCGAGGAGCTGTTTTTT.

This clonotype was picked up a small number of times. The rearrangement links TRBV13 to TRBJ1-2; D call uncertain. Germline lookup yields CDR1 PRHDT and CDR2 FYEKMQ (reference sequence). This CDR3 region has 13 residues. Trimming removed 1 base at V and 0 bases at J, with 3 bases between. Here the CDR3 DNA reads TGTGCCAGCAGCTTAGCGGCTAACTATGGCTACACCTTC. Translating gives CASSLAANYGYTF.